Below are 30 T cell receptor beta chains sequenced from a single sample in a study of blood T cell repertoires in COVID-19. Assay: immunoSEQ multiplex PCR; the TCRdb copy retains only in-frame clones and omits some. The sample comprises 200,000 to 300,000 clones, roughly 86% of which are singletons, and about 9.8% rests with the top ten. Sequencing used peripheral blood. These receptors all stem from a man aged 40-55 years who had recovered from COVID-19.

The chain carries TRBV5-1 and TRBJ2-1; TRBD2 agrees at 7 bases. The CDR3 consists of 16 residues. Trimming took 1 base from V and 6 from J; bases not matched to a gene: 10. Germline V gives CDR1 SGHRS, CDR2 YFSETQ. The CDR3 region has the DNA TGCGCCAGCAGCTTGTACGGGGGGACCCTCAGCAATGAGCAGTTCTTC. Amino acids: CASSLYGGTLSNEQFF.

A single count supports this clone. As DNA, the CDR3 is TGCGCCAGCAGTCCTGGGGGGAGCAATGAAAAACTGTTTTTT. It is translated as CASSPGGSNEKLFF. The chain uses TRBV4-1 and TRBJ1-4, with TRBD1 as a possible D gene (5 bases). The CDR3 loop spans 14 amino acids. Germline CDR1 reads MGHRA; CDR2 reads YSYEKL. The V gene lost 6 bases and the J gene lost 5 bases, with 13 bases spanning the gap.

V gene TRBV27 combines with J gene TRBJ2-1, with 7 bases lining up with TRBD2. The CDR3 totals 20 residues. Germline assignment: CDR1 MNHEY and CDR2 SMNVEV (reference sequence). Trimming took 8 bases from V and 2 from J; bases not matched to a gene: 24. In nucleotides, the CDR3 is TGTGCCAGCCGGCAGTCTAGTTTTCCCTGGGCGGGAGAAACCTACAATGAGCAGTTCTTC. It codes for CASRQSSFPWAGETYNEQFF.

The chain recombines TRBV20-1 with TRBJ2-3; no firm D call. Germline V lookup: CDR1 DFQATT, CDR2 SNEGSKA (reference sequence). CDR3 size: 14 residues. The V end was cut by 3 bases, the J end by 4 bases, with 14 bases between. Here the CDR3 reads CSASSLGEADTQYF. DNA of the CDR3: TGCAGTGCTAGTTCCCTAGGCGAAGCAGATACGCAGTATTTT.

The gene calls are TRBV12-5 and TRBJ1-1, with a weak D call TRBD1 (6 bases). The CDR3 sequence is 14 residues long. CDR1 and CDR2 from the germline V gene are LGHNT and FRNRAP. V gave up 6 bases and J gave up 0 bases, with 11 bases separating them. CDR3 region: CASGPRGMNTEAFF. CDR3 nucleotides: TGTGCTAGTGGCCCCAGGGGCATGAACACTGAAGCTTTCTTT. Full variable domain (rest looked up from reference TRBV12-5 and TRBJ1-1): DARVTQTPRHKVTEMGQEVTMRCQPILGHNTVFWYRQTMMQGLELLAYFRNRAPLDDSGMPKDRFSAEMPDATLATLKIQPSEPRDSAVYFCASGPRGMNTEAFFGQGTRLTVV.

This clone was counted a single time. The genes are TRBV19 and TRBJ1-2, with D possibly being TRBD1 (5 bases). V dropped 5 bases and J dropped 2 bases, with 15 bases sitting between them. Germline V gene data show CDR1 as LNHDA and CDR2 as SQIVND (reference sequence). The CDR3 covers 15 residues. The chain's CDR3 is CASSPLDTTNYGYTF. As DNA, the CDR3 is TGTGCCAGTAGTCCCTTGGACACCACAAACTATGGCTACACCTTC. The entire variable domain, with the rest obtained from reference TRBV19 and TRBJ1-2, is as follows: DGGITQSPKYLFRKEGQNVTLSCEQNLNHDAMYWYRQDPGQGLRLIYYSQIVNDFQKGDIAEGYSVSREKKESFPLTVTSAQKNPTAFYLCASSPLDTTNYGYTFGSGTRLTVV.

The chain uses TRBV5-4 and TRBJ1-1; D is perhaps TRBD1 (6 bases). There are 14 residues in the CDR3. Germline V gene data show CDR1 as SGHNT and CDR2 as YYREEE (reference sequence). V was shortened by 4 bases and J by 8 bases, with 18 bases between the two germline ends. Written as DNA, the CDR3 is TGTGCCAGCAGCCTAAGGATGTACCAGGGGGAAGCTTTCTTT. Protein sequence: CASSLRMYQGEAFF.

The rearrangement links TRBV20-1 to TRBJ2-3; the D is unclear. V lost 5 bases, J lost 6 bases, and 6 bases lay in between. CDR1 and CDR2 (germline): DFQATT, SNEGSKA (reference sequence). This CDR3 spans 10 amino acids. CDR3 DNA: TGCAGTGCTTACCGGGATACGCAGTATTTT. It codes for CSAYRDTQYF.

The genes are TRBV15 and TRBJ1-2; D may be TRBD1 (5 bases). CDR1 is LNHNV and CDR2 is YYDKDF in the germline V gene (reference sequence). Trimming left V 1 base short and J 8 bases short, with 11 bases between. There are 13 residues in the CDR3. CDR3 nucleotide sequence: TGTGCCACCAGCAGAGTGGGGGGTGGGGGCTACACCTTC. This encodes CATSRVGGGGYTF.

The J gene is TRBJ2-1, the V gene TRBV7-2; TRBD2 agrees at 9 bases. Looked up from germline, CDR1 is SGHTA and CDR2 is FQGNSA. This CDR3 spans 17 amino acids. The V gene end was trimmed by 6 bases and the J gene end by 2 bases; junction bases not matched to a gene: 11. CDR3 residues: CASRDERGVMAYNEQFF. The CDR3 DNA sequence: TGTGCCAGCAGGGACGAGCGGGGGGTTATGGCCTACAATGAGCAGTTCTTC.

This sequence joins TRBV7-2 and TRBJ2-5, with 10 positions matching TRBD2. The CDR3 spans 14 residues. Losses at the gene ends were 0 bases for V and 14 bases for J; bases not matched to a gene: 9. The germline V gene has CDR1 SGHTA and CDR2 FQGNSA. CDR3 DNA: TGTGCCAGCAGCTTAGCCAGCGGGAGGGCAAACTTATACTTC. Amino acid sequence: CASSLASGRANLYF.

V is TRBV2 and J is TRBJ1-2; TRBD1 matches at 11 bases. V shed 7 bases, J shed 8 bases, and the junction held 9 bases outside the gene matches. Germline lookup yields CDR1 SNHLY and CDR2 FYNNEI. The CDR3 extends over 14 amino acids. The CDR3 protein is CASTGTGGFRGYTF. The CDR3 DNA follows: TGTGCCAGCACCGGGACAGGGGGATTTAGGGGCTACACCTTC.

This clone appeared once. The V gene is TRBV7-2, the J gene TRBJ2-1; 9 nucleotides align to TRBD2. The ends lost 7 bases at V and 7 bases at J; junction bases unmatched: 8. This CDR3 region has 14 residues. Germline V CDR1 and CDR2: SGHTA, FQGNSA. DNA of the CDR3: TGTGCCAGCACTGGGAGCGGGAGGTCTAATGAGCAGTTCTTC. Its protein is CASTGSGRSNEQFF. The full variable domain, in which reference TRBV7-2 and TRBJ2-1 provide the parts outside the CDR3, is GAGVSQSPSNKVTEKGKDVELRCDPISGHTALYWYRQSLGQGLEFLIYFQGNSAPDKSGLPSDRFSAERTGGSVSTLTIQRTQQEDSAVYLCASTGSGRSNEQFFGPGTRLTVL.

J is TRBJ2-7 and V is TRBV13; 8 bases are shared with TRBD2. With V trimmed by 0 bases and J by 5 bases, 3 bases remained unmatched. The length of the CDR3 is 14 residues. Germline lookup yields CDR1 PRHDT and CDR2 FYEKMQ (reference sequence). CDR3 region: CASSLGAGVHEQYF. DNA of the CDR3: TGTGCCAGCAGCTTAGGAGCGGGAGTCCACGAGCAGTACTTC.

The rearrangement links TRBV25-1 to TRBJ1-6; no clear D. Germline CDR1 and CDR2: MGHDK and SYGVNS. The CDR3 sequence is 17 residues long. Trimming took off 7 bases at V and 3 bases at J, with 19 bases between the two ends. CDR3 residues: CASKRELGRIYNSPLHF. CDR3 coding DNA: TGTGCCAGCAAACGGGAGCTCGGCAGAATCTATAATTCACCCCTCCACTTT.

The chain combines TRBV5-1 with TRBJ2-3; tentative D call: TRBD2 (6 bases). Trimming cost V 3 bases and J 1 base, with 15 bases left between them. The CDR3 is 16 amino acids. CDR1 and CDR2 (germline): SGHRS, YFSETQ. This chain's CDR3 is CASSSRDFRGTDTQYF. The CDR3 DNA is TGCGCCAGCAGCTCCCGGGACTTCAGGGGCACAGATACGCAGTATTTT.

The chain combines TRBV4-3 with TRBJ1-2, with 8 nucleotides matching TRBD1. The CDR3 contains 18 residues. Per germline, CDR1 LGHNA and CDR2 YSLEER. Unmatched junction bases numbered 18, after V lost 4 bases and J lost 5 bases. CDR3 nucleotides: TGCGCCAGCAGCCCCTCGGGGACAGGATTTCAGATGGGGTATGGCTACACCTTC. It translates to CASSPSGTGFQMGYGYTF.

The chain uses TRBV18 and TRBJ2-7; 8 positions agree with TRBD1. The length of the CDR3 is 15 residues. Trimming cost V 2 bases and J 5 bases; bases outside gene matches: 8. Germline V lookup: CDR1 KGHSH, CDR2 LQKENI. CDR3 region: CASSPGRTGSHEQYF. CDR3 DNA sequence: TGTGCCAGCTCACCAGGGAGGACAGGGTCCCACGAGCAGTACTTC.

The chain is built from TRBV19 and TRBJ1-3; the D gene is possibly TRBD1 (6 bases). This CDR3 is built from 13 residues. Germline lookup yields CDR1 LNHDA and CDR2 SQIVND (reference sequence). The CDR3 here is CGSSGAPGNTIYF. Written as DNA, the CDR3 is TGTGGCTCGTCAGGGGCACCTGGAAACACCATATATTTT.

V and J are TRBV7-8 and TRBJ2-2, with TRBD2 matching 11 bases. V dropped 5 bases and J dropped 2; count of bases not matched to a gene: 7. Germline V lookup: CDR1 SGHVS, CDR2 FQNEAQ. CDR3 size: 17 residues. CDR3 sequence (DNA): TGTGCCAGCAGCCTCCGACTAGCGGGGACAAACACCGGGGAGCTGTTTTTT. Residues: CASSLRLAGTNTGELFF.

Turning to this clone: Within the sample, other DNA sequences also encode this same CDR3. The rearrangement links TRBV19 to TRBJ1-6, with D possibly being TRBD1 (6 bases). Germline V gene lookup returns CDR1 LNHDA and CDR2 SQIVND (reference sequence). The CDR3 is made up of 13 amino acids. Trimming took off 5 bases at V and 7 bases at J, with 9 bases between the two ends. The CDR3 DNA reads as TGTGCCAGTAGTGAAACAGGGAATTCACCCCTCCACTTT. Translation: CASSETGNSPLHF.

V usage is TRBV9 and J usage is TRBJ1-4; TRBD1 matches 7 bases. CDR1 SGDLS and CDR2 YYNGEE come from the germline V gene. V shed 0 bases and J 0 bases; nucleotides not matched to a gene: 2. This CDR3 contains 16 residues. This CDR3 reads CASSVAGGTTNEKLFF. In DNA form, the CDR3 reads TGTGCCAGCAGCGTAGCAGGGGGAACAACTAATGAAAAACTGTTTTTT.

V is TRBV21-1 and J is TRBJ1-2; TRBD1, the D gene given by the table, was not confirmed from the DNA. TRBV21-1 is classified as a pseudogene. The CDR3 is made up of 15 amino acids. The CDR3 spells CASSPTLRGRRGYTF. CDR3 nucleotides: TGTGCCAGCAGTCCAACCCTCAGGGGGCGGCGTGGCTACACCTTC.

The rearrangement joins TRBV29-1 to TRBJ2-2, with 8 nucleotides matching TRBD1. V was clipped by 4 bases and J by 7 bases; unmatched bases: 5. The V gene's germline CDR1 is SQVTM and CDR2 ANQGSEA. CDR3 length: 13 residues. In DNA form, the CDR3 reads TGCAGCGTTGCAGGGGGCGGAGGCGGGGAGCTGTTTTTT. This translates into CSVAGGGGGELFF.

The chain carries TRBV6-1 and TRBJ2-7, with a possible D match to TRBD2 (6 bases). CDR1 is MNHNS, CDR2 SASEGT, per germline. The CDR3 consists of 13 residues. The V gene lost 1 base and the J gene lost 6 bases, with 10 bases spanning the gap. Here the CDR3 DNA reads TGTGCCAGCAGTGAAGTGACTAGAGGCGAGCAGTACTTC. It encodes CASSEVTRGEQYF.

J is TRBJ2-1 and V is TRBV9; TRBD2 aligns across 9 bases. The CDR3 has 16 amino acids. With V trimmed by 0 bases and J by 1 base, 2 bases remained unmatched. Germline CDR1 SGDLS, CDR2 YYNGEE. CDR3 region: CASSVGGRGSYNEQFF. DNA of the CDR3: TGTGCCAGCAGCGTAGGCGGGAGGGGGTCCTACAATGAGCAGTTCTTC.

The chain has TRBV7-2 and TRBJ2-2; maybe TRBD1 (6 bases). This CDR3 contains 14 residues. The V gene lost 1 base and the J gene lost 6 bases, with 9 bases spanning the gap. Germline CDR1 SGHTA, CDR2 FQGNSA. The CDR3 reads CASSLDAGAGELFF. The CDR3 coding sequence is TGTGCCAGCAGCTTAGATGCAGGGGCCGGGGAGCTGTTTTTT.

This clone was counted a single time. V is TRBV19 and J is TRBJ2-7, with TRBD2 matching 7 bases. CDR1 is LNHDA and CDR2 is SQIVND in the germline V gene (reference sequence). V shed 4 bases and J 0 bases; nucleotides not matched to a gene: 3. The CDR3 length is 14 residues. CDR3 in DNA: TGTGCCAGTAGTAAGGGAGGGAACTCCTACGAGCAGTACTTC. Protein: CASSKGGNSYEQYF.

CDR3 in DNA: TGTGCCAGCAGCTTAGTCAGGGGTTGGGGCTACGAGCAGTACTTC. This translates into CASSLVRGWGYEQYF. The chain uses TRBV11-2 and TRBJ2-7; D may be TRBD1 (6 bases). Trimming removed 1 base from V and 3 bases from J, with 13 bases in between. The V gene's germline CDR1 is SGHAT and CDR2 FQNNGV. The CDR3 has 15 residues.

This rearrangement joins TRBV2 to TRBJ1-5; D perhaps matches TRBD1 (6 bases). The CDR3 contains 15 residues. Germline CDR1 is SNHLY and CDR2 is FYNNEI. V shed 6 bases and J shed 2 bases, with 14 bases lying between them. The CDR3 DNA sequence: TGTGCCAGCAGACCCGAGGGGGTTGGCAATCAGCCCCAGCATTTT. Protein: CASRPEGVGNQPQHF.